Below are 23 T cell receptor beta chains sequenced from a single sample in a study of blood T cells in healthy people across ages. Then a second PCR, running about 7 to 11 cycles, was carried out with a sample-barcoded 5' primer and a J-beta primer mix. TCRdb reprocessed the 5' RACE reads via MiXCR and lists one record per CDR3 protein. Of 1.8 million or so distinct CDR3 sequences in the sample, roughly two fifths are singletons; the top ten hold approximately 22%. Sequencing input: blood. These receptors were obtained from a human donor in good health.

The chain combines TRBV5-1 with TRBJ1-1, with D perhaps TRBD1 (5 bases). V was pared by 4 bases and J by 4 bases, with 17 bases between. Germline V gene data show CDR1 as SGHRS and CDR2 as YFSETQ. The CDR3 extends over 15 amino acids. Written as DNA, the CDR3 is TGCGCCAGCAGCACTCAGGCAGGGATGGGCACTGAAGCTTTCTTT. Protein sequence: CASSTQAGMGTEAFF.

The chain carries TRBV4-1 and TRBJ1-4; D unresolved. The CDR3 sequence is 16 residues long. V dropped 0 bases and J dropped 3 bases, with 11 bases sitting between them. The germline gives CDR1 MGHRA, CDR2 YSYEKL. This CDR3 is CASSQEQGLPNEKLFF. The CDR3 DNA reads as TGCGCCAGCAGCCAAGAACAAGGGCTCCCTAATGAAAAACTGTTTTTT.

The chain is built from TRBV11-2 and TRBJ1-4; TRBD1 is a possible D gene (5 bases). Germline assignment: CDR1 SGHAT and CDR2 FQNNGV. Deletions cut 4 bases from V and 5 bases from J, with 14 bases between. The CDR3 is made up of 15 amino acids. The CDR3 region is CASSYTRDGNEKLFF. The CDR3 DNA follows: TGTGCCAGCAGCTATACACGGGACGGAAATGAAAAACTGTTTTTT.

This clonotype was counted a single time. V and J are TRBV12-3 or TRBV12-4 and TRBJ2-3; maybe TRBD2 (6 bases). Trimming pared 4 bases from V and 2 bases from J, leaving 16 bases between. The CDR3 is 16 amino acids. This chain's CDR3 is CASSSAGGGITDTQYF. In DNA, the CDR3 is TGTGCCAGCAGTTCCGCCGGGGGTGGGATCACAGATACGCAGTATTTT.

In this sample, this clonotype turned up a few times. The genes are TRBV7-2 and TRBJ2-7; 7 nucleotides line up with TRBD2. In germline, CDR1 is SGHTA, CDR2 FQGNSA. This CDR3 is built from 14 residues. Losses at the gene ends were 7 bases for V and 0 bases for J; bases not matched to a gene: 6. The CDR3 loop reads CASTATSDSYEQYF. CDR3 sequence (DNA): TGTGCCAGCACCGCCACTAGCGACTCCTACGAGCAGTACTTC.

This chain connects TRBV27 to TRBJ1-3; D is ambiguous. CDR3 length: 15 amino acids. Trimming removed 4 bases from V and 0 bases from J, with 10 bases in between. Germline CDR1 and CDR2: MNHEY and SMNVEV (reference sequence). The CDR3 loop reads CASSSGVGSGNTIYF. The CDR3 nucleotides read TGTGCCAGCAGTTCTGGGGTTGGCTCTGGAAACACCATATATTTT.

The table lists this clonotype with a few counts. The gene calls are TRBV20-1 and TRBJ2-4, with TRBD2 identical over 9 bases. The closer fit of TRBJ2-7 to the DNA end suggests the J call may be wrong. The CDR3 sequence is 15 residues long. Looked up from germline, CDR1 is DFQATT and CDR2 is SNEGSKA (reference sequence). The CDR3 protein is CSARDPRGGYHEQYF. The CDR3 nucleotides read TGCAGTGCTAGAGACCCGCGGGGGGGCTACCACGAGCAGTACTTC.

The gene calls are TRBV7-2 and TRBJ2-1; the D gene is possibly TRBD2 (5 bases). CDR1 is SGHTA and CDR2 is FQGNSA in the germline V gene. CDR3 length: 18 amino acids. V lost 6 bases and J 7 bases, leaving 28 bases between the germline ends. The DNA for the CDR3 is TGTGCCAGCAGTTCGTGGGCCCTAGCTGGATGGGAACCGAATGAGCAGTTCTTC. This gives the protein CASSSWALAGWEPNEQFF.

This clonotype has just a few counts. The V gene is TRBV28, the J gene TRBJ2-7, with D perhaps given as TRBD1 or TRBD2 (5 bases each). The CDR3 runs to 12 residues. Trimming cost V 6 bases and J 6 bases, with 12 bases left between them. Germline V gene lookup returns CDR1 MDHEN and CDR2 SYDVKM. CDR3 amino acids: CASRPGPPEQYF. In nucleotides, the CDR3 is TGTGCCAGCAGACCGGGACCTCCCGAGCAGTACTTC.

The DNA for the CDR3 is TGCGCCAGCAGCCGACGTCCGAGTTCGGACGCTAGTGAAAAACTGTTTTTT. This gives the protein CASSRRPSSDASEKLFF. The V gene is TRBV4-3, the J gene TRBJ1-4; no reliable D call. This CDR3 spans 17 amino acids. V lost 4 bases to trimming and J lost 7 bases, with 22 bases between them. Per the germline V gene, CDR1 is LGHNA and CDR2 is YSLEER.

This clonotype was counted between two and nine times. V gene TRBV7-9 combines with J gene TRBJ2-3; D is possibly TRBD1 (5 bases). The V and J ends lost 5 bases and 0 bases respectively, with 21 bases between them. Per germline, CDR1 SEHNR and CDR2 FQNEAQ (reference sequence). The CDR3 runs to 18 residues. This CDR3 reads CASSTQYRIGSSTDTQYF. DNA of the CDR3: TGTGCCAGCAGCACACAATACAGGATAGGATCTAGCACAGATACGCAGTATTTT.

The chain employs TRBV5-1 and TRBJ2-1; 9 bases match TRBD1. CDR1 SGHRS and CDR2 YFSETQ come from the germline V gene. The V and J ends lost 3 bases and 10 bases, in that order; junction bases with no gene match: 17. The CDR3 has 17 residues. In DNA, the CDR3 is TGCGCCAGCAGCTGGATGAAAACCGTTACAGGGGGCCACGAGCAGTTCTTC. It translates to CASSWMKTVTGGHEQFF.

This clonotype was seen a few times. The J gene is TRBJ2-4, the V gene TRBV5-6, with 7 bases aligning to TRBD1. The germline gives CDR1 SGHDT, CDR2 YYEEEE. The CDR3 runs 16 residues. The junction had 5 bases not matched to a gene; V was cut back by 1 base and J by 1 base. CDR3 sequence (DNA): TGTGCCAGCAGCTTGCCGGCAGGGGGTGCCAAAAACATTCAGTACTTC. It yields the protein CASSLPAGGAKNIQYF.

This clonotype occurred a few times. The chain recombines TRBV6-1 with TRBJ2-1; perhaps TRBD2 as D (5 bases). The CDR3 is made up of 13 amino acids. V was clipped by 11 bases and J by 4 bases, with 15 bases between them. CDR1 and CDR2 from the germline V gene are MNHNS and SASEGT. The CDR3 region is CASLGSGYNEQFF. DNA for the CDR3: TGTGCCTCTCTAGGTTCGGGATACAATGAGCAGTTCTTC.

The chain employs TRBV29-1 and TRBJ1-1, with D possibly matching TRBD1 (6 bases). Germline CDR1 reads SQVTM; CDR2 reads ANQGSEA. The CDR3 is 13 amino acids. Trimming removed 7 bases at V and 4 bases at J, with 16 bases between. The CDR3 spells CSARGGQGTEAFF. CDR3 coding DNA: TGCAGCGCCCGAGGGGGGCAGGGCACTGAAGCTTTCTTT.

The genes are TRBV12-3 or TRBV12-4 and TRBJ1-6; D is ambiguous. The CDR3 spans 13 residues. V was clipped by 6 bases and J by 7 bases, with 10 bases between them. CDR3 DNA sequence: TGTGCCAGCAGCCTGGAGATCAATTCACCCCTCCACTTT. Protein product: CASSLEINSPLHF.

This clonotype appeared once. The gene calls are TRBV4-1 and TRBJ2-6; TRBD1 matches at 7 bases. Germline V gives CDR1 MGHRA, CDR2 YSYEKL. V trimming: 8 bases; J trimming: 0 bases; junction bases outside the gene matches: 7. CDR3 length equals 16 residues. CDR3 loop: CASGRGQFSGANVLTF. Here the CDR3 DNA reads TGCGCCAGCGGCCGGGGACAGTTCTCTGGGGCCAACGTCCTGACTTTC.

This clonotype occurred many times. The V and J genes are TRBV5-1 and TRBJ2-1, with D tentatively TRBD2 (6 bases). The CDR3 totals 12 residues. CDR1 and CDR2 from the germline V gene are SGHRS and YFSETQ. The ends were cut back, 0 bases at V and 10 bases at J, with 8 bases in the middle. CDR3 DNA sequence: TGCGCCAGCAGCTTGGGACTAGTCGAGCAGTTCTTC. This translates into CASSLGLVEQFF.

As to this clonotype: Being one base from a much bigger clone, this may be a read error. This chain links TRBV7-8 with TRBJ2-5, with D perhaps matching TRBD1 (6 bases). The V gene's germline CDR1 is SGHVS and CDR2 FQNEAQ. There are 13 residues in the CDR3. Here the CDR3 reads CANSRDNQETQYF. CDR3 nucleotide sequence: TGTGCCAACAGCCGGGACAACCAAGAGACCCAGTACTTC.

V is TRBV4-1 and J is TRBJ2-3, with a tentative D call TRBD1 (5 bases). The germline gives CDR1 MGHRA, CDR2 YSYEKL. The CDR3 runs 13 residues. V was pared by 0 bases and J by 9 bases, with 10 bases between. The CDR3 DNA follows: TGCGCCAGCAGCCAAGATCTTTACAGGACGCAGTATTTT. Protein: CASSQDLYRTQYF.

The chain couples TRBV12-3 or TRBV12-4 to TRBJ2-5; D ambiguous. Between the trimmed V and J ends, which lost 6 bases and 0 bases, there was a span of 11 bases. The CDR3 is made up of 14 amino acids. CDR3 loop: CASSPDIHQETQYF. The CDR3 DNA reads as TGTGCCAGCAGCCCAGATATCCACCAAGAGACCCAGTACTTC.

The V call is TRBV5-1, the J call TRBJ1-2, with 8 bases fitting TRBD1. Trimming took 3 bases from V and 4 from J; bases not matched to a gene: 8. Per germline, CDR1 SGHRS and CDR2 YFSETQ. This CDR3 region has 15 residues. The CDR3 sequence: CASSSGTGPIYGYTF. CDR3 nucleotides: TGCGCCAGCAGCTCCGGGACAGGTCCTATCTATGGCTACACCTTC.

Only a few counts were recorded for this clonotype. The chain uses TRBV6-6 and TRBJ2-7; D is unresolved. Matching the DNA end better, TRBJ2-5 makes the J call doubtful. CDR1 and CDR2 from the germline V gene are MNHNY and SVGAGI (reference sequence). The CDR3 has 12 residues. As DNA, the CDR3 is TGTGCCAGCAGTAACCTACTGGAGACCCAGTACTTC. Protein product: CASSNLLETQYF.